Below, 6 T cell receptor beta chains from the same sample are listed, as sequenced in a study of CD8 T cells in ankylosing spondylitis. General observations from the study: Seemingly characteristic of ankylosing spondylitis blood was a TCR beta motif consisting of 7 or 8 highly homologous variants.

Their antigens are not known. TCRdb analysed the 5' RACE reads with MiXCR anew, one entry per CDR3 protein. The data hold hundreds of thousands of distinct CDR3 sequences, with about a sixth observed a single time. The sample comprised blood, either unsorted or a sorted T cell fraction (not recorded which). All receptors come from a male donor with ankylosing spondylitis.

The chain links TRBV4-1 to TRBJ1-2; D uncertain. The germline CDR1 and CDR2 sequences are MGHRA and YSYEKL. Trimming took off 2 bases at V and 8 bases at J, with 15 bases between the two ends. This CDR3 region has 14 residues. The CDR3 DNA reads TGCGCCAGCAGCCAACCCTCCGCCGGGAACGGCTACACCTTC. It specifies CASSQPSAGNGYTF.

CDR3: CASTLLADGYNEQFF. The CDR3, as DNA: TGTGCCAGCACCCTCCTAGCGGATGGCTACAATGAGCAGTTCTTC. V usage is TRBV6-1 and J usage is TRBJ2-1, with 7 nucleotides matching TRBD2. Trimming cost V 7 bases and J 3 bases; bases outside gene matches: 9. This CDR3 is 15 amino acids long. CDR1 is MNHNS and CDR2 is SASEGT in the germline V gene.

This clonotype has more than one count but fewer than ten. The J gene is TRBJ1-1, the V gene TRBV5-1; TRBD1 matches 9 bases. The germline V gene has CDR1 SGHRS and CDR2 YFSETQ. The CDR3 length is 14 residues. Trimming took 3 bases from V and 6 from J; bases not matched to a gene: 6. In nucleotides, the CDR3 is TGCGCCAGCAGCTCGGGACAGGGAGTCGCTGAAGCTTTCTTT. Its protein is CASSSGQGVAEAFF.

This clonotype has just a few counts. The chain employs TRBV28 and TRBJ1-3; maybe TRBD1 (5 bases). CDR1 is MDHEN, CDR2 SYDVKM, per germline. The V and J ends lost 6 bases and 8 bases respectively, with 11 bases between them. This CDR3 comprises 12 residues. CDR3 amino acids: CASRPLGDTIYF. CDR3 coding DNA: TGTGCCAGCAGACCCCTGGGGGACACCATATATTTT. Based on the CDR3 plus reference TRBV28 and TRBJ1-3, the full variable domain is DVKVTQSSRYLVKRTGEKVFLECVQDMDHENMFWYRQDPGLGLRLIYFSYDVKMKEKGDIPEGYSVSREKKERFSLILESASTNQTSMYLCASRPLGDTIYFGEGSWLTVV.

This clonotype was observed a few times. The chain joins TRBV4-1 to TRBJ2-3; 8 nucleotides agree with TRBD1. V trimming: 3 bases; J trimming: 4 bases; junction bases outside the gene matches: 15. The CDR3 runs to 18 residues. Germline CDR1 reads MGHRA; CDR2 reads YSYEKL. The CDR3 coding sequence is TGCGCCAGCAGCCACCGATACGGGACAGGCAGCCCCGCAGATACGCAGTATTTT. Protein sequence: CASSHRYGTGSPADTQYF.

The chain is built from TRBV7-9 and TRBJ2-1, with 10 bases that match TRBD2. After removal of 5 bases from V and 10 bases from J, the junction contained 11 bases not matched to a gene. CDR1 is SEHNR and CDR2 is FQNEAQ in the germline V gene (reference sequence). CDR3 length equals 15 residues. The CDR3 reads CASSLTTSGSGEQFF. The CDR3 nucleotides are TGTGCCAGCAGCCTGACGACTAGCGGGTCTGGCGAGCAGTTCTTC.